These 12 T cell receptor beta chains came from one sample sequenced in a study of T cell responses to AZD1222 COVID-19 vaccine. This table comes from immunoSEQ multiplex PCR, and its TCRdb copy is limited to in-frame clones, with some not included. The profile shows about 130,000 clones, over 75% of them singletons. The sequenced sample was peripheral blood, obtained on day 0 of AZD1222 vaccination. These receptor sequences come from an adult in good health.

V usage is TRBV6-4 and J usage is TRBJ2-5; D might be TRBD1 or TRBD2, each matching 5 bases. V lost 9 bases to trimming and J lost 5 bases, with 13 bases between them. This CDR3 region has 12 residues. Germline V lookup: CDR1 MRHNA, CDR2 SNTAGT. CDR3 protein: CARVPREETQYF. The CDR3 bases are TGTGCCAGAGTCCCCAGGGAGGAGACCCAGTACTTC.

This clone was detected once. The genes are TRBV4-3 and TRBJ2-7; 11 bases align to TRBD2. The length of the CDR3 is 16 residues. The V gene's germline CDR1 is LGHNA and CDR2 YSLEER. Trimming took 4 bases from V and 2 from J; bases not matched to a gene: 7. The CDR3 here is CASSPRTSGRAYEQYF. The CDR3 nucleotides read TGCGCCAGCAGCCCCAGGACTAGCGGGCGTGCCTACGAGCAGTACTTC.

V gene TRBV21-1 combines with J gene TRBJ2-7; TRBD2, the table's D call, was not compared with the DNA. TRBV21-1 is an annotated pseudogene. This CDR3 is 13 amino acids long. The chain's CDR3 is CASRELPPYEQYF. In DNA, the CDR3 is TGTGCCAGCAGAGAACTCCCTCCCTACGAGCAGTACTTC.

This rearrangement joins TRBV3-1 (or the pseudogene TRBV3-2) to TRBJ2-1, with TRBD1 identical over 12 bases. The CDR3 is 15 amino acids. Germline CDR1 is LGHDT and CDR2 is YNNKEL (reference sequence). V shed 4 bases, J shed 7 bases, and the junction held 5 bases outside the gene matches. The CDR3 protein is CASSLRDRGRNEQFF. CDR3 DNA: TGTGCCAGCAGCCTCCGGGACAGGGGGCGAAATGAGCAGTTCTTC.

This clone was picked up a small number of times. The chain carries TRBV28 and TRBJ2-7; 10 bases agree with TRBD2. Germline CDR1 is MDHEN and CDR2 is SYDVKM. CDR3 length: 16 amino acids. V was clipped by 4 bases and J by 3 bases; unmatched bases: 9. For the CDR3, the DNA is TGTGCCAGCAGTTCCGTTCTAGCGGGGGTATTCTACGAGCAGTACTTC. It yields the protein CASSSVLAGVFYEQYF.

This CDR3 is CASSSGPETGELFF. The CDR3 bases are TGTGCCAGCAGCTCCGGGCCGGAAACCGGGGAGCTGTTTTTT. This rearrangement joins TRBV6-4 to TRBJ2-2; no definite D call. Germline loops: CDR1 MRHNA, CDR2 SNTAGT. V gave up 6 bases and J gave up 5 bases, with 13 bases separating them. The CDR3 spans 14 residues.

The chain links TRBV5-1 to TRBJ2-1; 7 positions match TRBD2. V lost 7 bases and J lost 5; bases outside the gene matches: 6. Germline V gene sequence: CDR1 SGHRS, CDR2 YFSETQ. This CDR3 contains 13 residues. The CDR3 loop is CASYGGSDNEQFF. The CDR3 DNA reads TGCGCCAGCTACGGGGGGTCGGACAATGAGCAGTTCTTC.

The rearrangement links TRBV13 to TRBJ2-3; 14 nucleotides line up with TRBD2. The CDR3 is 18 residues long. CDR1 and CDR2 from the germline V gene are PRHDT and FYEKMQ (reference sequence). Trimming cost V 4 bases and J 0 bases; bases outside gene matches: 6. CDR3 sequence (DNA): TGTGCCAGCAGCTCGGGACTAGCGGGGGACCCTAGCACAGATACGCAGTATTTT. Amino acids: CASSSGLAGDPSTDTQYF.

CDR3 sequence reads: CASSQELGTGYEQYF. Here the CDR3 DNA reads TGCGCCAGCAGCCAAGAACTAGGGACAGGCTACGAGCAGTACTTC. V usage is TRBV4-3 and J usage is TRBJ2-7; TRBD1 aligns across 8 bases. CDR1 and CDR2 (germline): LGHNA, YSLEER. CDR3 length: 15 amino acids. V trimming: 0 bases; J trimming: 3 bases; junction bases outside the gene matches: 4.

For the CDR3, the DNA is TGTGCCAGCAGCAGGGGGCAAGAAGCTTTCTTT. It yields the protein CASSRGQEAFF. This chain joins TRBV5-6 and TRBJ1-1; 7 bases agree with TRBD1. The length of the CDR3 is 11 residues. CDR1 and CDR2 from the germline V gene are SGHDT and YYEEEE. V trimming: 4 bases; J trimming: 8 bases; junction bases outside the gene matches: 2.

This clone has just one count. CDR3 in DNA: TGTGCCAGCAGTACCCCAGCGTCTCCCGATGGCTACACCTTC. It yields the protein CASSTPASPDGYTF. The chain recombines TRBV28 with TRBJ1-2, with D uncertain. With 5 bases removed from V and 6 bases from J, the gap between germline ends came to 16 bases. Germline V gene data show CDR1 as MDHEN and CDR2 as SYDVKM. There are 14 residues in the CDR3.

The chain joins TRBV24-1 to TRBJ2-5, with a possible D match to TRBD1 (6 bases). Trimming took off 9 bases at V and 1 base at J, with 17 bases between the two ends. Germline V lookup: CDR1 KGHDR, CDR2 SFDVKD. The CDR3 is 15 amino acids. DNA for the CDR3: TGTGCCACCTCGCAGGGGATGGCCGGCCAAGAGACCCAGTACTTC. Protein product: CATSQGMAGQETQYF.